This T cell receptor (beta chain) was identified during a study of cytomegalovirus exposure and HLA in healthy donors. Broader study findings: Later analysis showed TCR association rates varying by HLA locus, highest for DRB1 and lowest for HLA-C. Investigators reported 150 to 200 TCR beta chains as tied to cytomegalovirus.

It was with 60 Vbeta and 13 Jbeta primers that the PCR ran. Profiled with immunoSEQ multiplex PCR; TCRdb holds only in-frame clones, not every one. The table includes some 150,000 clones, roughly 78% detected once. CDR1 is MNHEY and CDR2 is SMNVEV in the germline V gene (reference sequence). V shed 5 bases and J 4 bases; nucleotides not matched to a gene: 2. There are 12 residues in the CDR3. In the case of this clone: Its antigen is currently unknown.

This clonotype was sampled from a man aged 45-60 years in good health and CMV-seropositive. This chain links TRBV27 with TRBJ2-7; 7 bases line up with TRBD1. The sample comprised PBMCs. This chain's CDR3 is CASSQGQYEQYF. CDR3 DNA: TGTGCCAGCAGTCAGGGACAGTACGAGCAGTACTTC.